This TCR beta chain was recovered during a study of blood T cell repertoires in COVID-19. For the study at large: Donors of Cohort 3 who recovered were those that had two negative PCRs, clearance, or symptom resolution. COVID-19 samples from acute and convalescent phases originated in the United States, Italy and Spain.

The CDR3 is 14 amino acids. Germline V CDR1 and CDR2: LNHDA, SQIVND (reference sequence). The V and J ends lost 4 bases and 5 bases respectively, with 11 bases between them. Recruits, aged roughly 18 to 100 years, lived in approximately 26 US areas. Participants' reported clinical history set cohort assignment. Profiling relied on immunoSEQ multiplex PCR, and the TCRdb table lists in-frame clones only, not all of them. The sample has 350,000 to 400,000 clones; around 87% are singletons. The TCR comes from a man aged 40-49 years in a cohort exposed to, infected with or recovered from COVID-19 (not recorded which). The chain couples TRBV19 to TRBJ2-2; perhaps TRBD1 as D (5 bases). The sample taken for sequencing was PBMCs or T cells enriched from blood (not recorded which). Here the CDR3 reads CASSTGSRTGELFF. CDR3 DNA sequence: TGTGCCAGTAGTACAGGGTCTCGGACCGGGGAGCTGTTTTTT.